This T cell receptor (beta chain) was observed in a study of tumor-infiltrating lymphocytes in primary liver carcinoma. Study-wide results and limits: The study found tumor-adjacent and tumor-blood pairs overlapped less than tumor region pairs. Compared with blood, tumor repertoires held significantly more in their top 250 clones.

TCR beta cDNA was reverse-transcribed from about 550 ng of total RNA. The reaction used a constant-region primer and ProtoScript II reverse transcriptase. Modified slightly, ARM-PCR produced TCR beta libraries over three nested multiplex PCR rounds. TCRdb independently ran MiXCR on the multiplex PCR reads; one entry per CDR3 protein. The profile shows approximately 46,000 distinct CDR3 sequences, approximately 71% of them singletons. To note about this clonotype: Its antigen is not known. The junction departs from the called germline gene at one end, perhaps through a read error.

Co-extraction of both nucleic acids (RNA and DNA) used about 19-33 mg of unsorted bulk tissue. Sample: tumor-adjacent normal liver tissue. The sequence was obtained from a woman aged 25-40 years with primary liver carcinoma and hepatitis B virus infection.

CDR3 region: CASSHQFSGSSYYEQFF. CDR3 nucleotide sequence: TGTGCCAGTAGCCACCAATTTAGTGGGAGTTCCTACTATGAGCAGTTCTTC. The genes are TRBV28 and TRBJ2-1; the D gene is possibly TRBD2 (5 bases). Germline V gene data show CDR1 as MDHEN and CDR2 as SYDVKM. This CDR3 contains 17 residues.